What follows is one T cell receptor (beta chain) and its context. Its matching antigen is unknown. The PCR ran on 60 Vbeta and 13 Jbeta primers. Assay used: immunoSEQ multiplex PCR; TCRdb lists only in-frame clones, some missing. The data contain about 160,000 clones, around 83% of them singletons. Healthy donors of bone marrow made up the group. The V gene's germline CDR1 is LNHDA and CDR2 SQIVND (reference sequence). The CDR3 spans 15 residues. V lost 6 bases and J 0 bases, leaving 13 bases between the germline ends. This specimen comes from a study of cytomegalovirus exposure and HLA in healthy donors. Study in general: Among several hundred genotyped donors, roughly 80% fell in the Caucasian-associated ancestry cluster.

General study results and limits: The authors listed approximately 160 TCR beta chains as cytomegalovirus-associated. In an earlier analysis, about 90% or about 30%: the productive usage of most TCR beta V segments.

Material: PBMCs. The receptor was derived from a man in his fifties or sixties in good health and CMV-seropositive. The rearrangement links TRBV19 to TRBJ2-3; D perhaps matches TRBD2 (6 bases). CDR3 sequence: CASRAGSTSTDTQYF. The CDR3 DNA follows: TGTGCCAGTAGAGCCGGGAGCACTAGCACAGATACGCAGTATTTT.